This T cell receptor beta chain was found in a study of T cell repertoires in cytomegalovirus infection. Whole-study context: Recently identified HLA-C-restricted CMV epitopes and well-studied HLA-B-restricted CMV epitopes were used by the study. Indicated by public TCR beta signatures were CMV infection and matching HLA type. Study-level results: Across the ex vivo response, the dominant clonotypes were HLA-C-restricted CMV-specific TCR beta clonotypes. Summed frequency of public TCR beta families distinguished CMV carriers with the relevant HLA.

In TCRdb, the reads were re-called with MiXCR into one record per CDR3 protein. The sample consists of about 220,000 distinct CDR3 sequences, less than 50% of them appearing once. The CDR3 runs 15 residues. In germline, CDR1 is MNHEY, CDR2 SMNVEV (reference sequence). The V gene lost 6 bases and the J gene lost 0 bases, with 14 bases spanning the gap. The sample holds a few counts of this clonotype. The antigen is unknown. The input for sequencing was CD8+ T cells from cultured PBMCs, taken from culture after CMV antigen stimulation. This chain links TRBV27 with TRBJ1-1; no clear D gene. This sequence was found in a human donor in good health (CMV status not recorded). Some clones in this sample may be carry-over from other donors' samples. Here the CDR3 reads CASSPTAPLNTEAFF. CDR3 coding DNA: TGTGCCAGCAGCCCAACCGCGCCCTTGAACACTGAAGCTTTCTTT.